The text below deals with one TCR beta chain. Methods used by the authors: From reference gene primer amplification, estimates of nucleated cell counts were derived. Produced via immunoSEQ multiplex PCR; TCRdb's table is partial and in-frame only. D and trimming were read from the DNA, whereas the V and J calls and clone size are those reported in that table. Among 90,000 to 140,000 clones, roughly 80% were seen once, and the ten largest hold roughly 14%. These data come from a study of blood T cell repertoires in COVID-19. Study background: Sites across the United States, Italy and Spain contributed samples from acute and convalescent COVID-19. The cDNA or gDNA used as material had been derived from T cells, B-cell-depleted T cells, or PBMCs.

Germline values: CDR1 SGHAT, CDR2 FQNNGV. V dropped 5 bases and J dropped 2 bases, with 9 bases sitting between them. This CDR3 contains 13 residues. The chain carries TRBV11-2 and TRBJ1-2; a weak D match, TRBD1 (5 bases). The source is a woman of 80 years or more with acute or convalescent COVID-19. The specimen was peripheral blood. The CDR3 DNA reads TGTGCCAGCAGCCGTCAGGGAAACTATGGCTACACCTTC. Translating it yields CASSRQGNYGYTF.